The source of this T cell receptor beta chain is a study of cytomegalovirus exposure and HLA in healthy donors. Whole-study context: Of over 300 genotyped donors, roughly 80% clustered with self-reported Caucasian donors. General study findings and limits: According to the study, roughly 160 TCR beta chains were cytomegalovirus-associated. Being productive about 87% or about 30% of the time was typical of most TCR beta V segments in an earlier analysis. CMV antigen specificity of three CMV-associated chains was confirmed in vitro.

Per germline, CDR1 LNHDA and CDR2 SQIVND (reference sequence). CDR3 length equals 14 residues. The V gene lost 7 bases and the J gene lost 4 bases, with 16 bases spanning the gap. On this clone: Its target is unknown.

PCR involved 60 Vbeta and 13 Jbeta primers. The assay was immunoSEQ multiplex PCR, and TCRdb's table has in-frame clones only and misses some. In the table there are roughly 120,000 clones, over 60% of which are singletons. The TCR originated in a human donor in good health. Sequencing input: PBMCs. J is TRBJ1-1 and V is TRBV19; perhaps TRBD1 as D (5 bases). The CDR3: CASTRGGVGTEAFF. CDR3 coding DNA: TGTGCCAGTACCCGAGGAGGGGTAGGCACTGAAGCTTTCTTT.